This T cell receptor (beta chain) appears in the sequencing data of a study of blood T cell repertoires in COVID-19. The overall study: Samples came from the United States, Italy and Spain, spanning acute and convalescent COVID-19. PBMCs, B-cell-depleted T cells, or T cells were the source of the cDNA or gDNA that made up the material.

As handled by the study authors: Estimation of nucleated cell counts was performed using reference gene primer amplification. The protocol was immunoSEQ multiplex PCR, while the TCRdb copy is restricted to in-frame clones and leaves out a portion. V and J calls and clone size follow that table, whereas D and trimming were derived from the DNA. The data hold about 140,000 clones, with 84% observed a single time. V lost 3 bases, J lost 7 bases, and 13 bases lay in between. CDR1 is SGHTA, CDR2 FQGNSA, per germline. This CDR3 is built from 15 residues. Source material: peripheral blood. This TCR came from a man aged 55 to 70 with active or convalescent COVID-19. The genes are TRBV7-2 and TRBJ1-6; D is unresolved. The CDR3 DNA sequence: TGTGCCAGCAGCTTCTCCAGCAACGGGAATTCACCCCTCCACTTT. It translates to CASSFSSNGNSPLHF.